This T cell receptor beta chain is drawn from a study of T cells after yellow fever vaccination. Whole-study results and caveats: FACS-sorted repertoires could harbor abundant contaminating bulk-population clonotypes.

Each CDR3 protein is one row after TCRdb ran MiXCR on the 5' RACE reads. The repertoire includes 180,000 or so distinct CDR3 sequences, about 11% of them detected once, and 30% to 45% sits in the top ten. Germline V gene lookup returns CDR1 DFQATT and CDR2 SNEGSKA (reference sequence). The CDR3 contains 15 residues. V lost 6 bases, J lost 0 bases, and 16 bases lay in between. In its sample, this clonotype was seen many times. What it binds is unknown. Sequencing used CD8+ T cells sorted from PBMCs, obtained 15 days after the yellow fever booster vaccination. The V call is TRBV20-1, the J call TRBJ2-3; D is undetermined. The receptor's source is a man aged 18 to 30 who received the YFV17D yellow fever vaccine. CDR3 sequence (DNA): TGCAGTGCCCGTACGACCAGCTTTAGCACAGATACGCAGTATTTT. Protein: CSARTTSFSTDTQYF.